This T cell receptor (beta chain) was found in a study of cytomegalovirus exposure and HLA in healthy donors. Samples came from healthy bone marrow donors. The study ran its PCR with 60 Vbeta and 13 Jbeta primers. Profiling relied on immunoSEQ multiplex PCR, and the TCRdb table lists in-frame clones only, not all of them. The sample holds about 160,000 clones, around 80% seen once. This clone was observed once. The antigen is unknown. The CDR3 consists of 16 residues. The ends lost 4 bases at V and 5 bases at J; junction bases unmatched: 9. CDR1 LNHNV and CDR2 YYDKDF come from the germline V gene (reference sequence). The study, taken as a whole, reports: Of the V segments, some could not be distinguished, including TRBV6-2 and TRBV6-3, and were excluded.

The sequenced material came from PBMCs. The receptor was derived from a male donor in good health and CMV-seronegative. The chain combines TRBV15 with TRBJ2-7; 12 bases align to TRBD2. The CDR3 region is CATSKDLAGGQDEQYF. In nucleotides, the CDR3 is TGTGCCACCAGCAAAGATCTAGCGGGGGGGCAGGACGAGCAGTACTTC.